This is a list of T cell receptor beta chains from one sample in a study of OX40 agonist ivuxolimab in advanced cancers. Repertoires were generated with immunoSEQ multiplex PCR, while TCRdb's copy carries only in-frame clones and drops some. The sample contains tens of thousands of clones, approximately 86% of which appear only once. The source was CD4+ or CD8+ T cells sorted from blood, collected in a trial of the OX40 agonist ivuxolimab. These receptors were taken from an adult with an advanced solid tumor such as melanoma, head and neck, liver or kidney cancer. Each CDR3 is given with its conserved first and last residue. The order of the fields is J gene, D gene, V gene, clone size, CDR3 protein, CDR3 DNA. The D gene is left open where the match is weak. Clone size is given for some rows only: seen once, a few or many times, or a class if the clone is expanded.

j_call: TRBJ1-1
d_call: .
v_call: TRBV5-6
clone_size: once
cdr3_aa: CASSARQVPAGGAFF
cdr3_nt: TGTGCCAGCAGCGCCAGACAGGTTCCGGCTGGGGGAGCTTTCTTT

j_call: TRBJ2-5
d_call: .
v_call: TRBV10-3
clone_size: .
cdr3_aa: CAISESVGRGETQYF
cdr3_nt: TGTGCCATCAGTGAGTCGGTCGGTCGCGGGGAGACCCAGTACTTC

j_call: TRBJ1-2
d_call: TRBD1
v_call: TRBV28
clone_size: once
cdr3_aa: CASRTGVYGYTF
cdr3_nt: TGTGCCAGTAGGACAGGGGTTTATGGCTACACCTTC

j_call: TRBJ2-3
d_call: TRBD1
v_call: TRBV28
clone_size: .
cdr3_aa: CASSRPDRVGTDTQYF
cdr3_nt: TGTGCCAGCAGCAGACCGGACAGGGTGGGCACAGATACGCAGTATTTT

j_call: TRBJ2-7
d_call: .
v_call: TRBV28
clone_size: once
cdr3_aa: CAKWGNHEQYF
cdr3_nt: TGTGCCAAATGGGGCAACCACGAGCAGTACTTC

j_call: TRBJ1-2
d_call: .
v_call: TRBV4-1
clone_size: .
cdr3_aa: CASSQEVSPRGYTF
cdr3_nt: TGCGCCAGCAGCCAAGAAGTTTCCCCGAGGGGCTACACCTTC

j_call: TRBJ2-2
d_call: TRBD1
v_call: TRBV27
clone_size: .
cdr3_aa: CASSPGDRRDTGELFF
cdr3_nt: TGTGCCAGCAGTCCCGGGGACAGGCGCGACACCGGGGAGCTGTTTTTT

j_call: TRBJ1-1
d_call: TRBD1
v_call: TRBV18
clone_size: .
cdr3_aa: CASSPPNRWTGAAFF
cdr3_nt: TGTGCCAGCTCACCACCGAACCGCTGGACAGGGGCAGCTTTCTTT

j_call: TRBJ2-7
d_call: .
v_call: TRBV11-2
clone_size: .
cdr3_aa: CASSLDRGPYEQYF
cdr3_nt: TGTGCCAGCAGCTTAGATCGGGGACCCTACGAGCAGTACTTC

j_call: TRBJ2-1
d_call: TRBD2
v_call: TRBV29-1
clone_size: .
cdr3_aa: CSTRTSYNEQFF
cdr3_nt: TGCAGCACAAGGACTAGCTACAATGAGCAGTTCTTC

j_call: TRBJ1-1
d_call: TRBD1
v_call: TRBV6-6
clone_size: .
cdr3_aa: CASRTTGKNTEAFF
cdr3_nt: TGTGCCAGCAGGACGACAGGGAAGAACACTGAAGCTTTCTTT

j_call: TRBJ2-7
d_call: .
v_call: TRBV27
clone_size: once
cdr3_aa: CASSFRGQGTYEQYF
cdr3_nt: TGTGCCAGCAGTTTCCGCGGCCAGGGGACCTACGAGCAGTACTTC

j_call: TRBJ1-6
d_call: .
v_call: TRBV28
clone_size: .
cdr3_aa: CASSRTDSSYNSPLHF
cdr3_nt: TGTGCCAGCAGTCGGACAGACAGCTCCTATAATTCACCCCTCCACTTT

j_call: TRBJ2-2
d_call: .
v_call: TRBV7-9
clone_size: .
cdr3_aa: CASSLEGYGELFF
cdr3_nt: TGTGCCAGCAGCTTAGAAGGGTACGGGGAGCTGTTTTTT

j_call: TRBJ2-5
d_call: TRBD2
v_call: TRBV11-2
clone_size: .
cdr3_aa: CASSFGLAQETQYF
cdr3_nt: TGTGCCAGCAGCTTCGGACTAGCTCAAGAGACCCAGTACTTC

j_call: TRBJ2-6
d_call: .
v_call: TRBV5-8
clone_size: .
cdr3_aa: CASSWGTDSGANVLTF
cdr3_nt: TGTGCCAGCAGCTGGGGGACGGACTCTGGGGCCAACGTCCTGACTTTC

j_call: TRBJ1-1
d_call: .
v_call: TRBV2
clone_size: few
cdr3_aa: CASKGLAEAEAFF
cdr3_nt: TGTGCCAGCAAGGGGCTCGCTGAAGCTGAAGCTTTCTTT

j_call: TRBJ1-5
d_call: .
v_call: TRBV28
clone_size: .
cdr3_aa: CASSLLNQPQHF
cdr3_nt: TGTGCCAGCAGTCTCCTCAATCAGCCCCAGCATTTT

j_call: TRBJ2-5
d_call: TRBD2
v_call: TRBV5-5
clone_size: .
cdr3_aa: CASSLSGSSRETQYF
cdr3_nt: TGTGCCAGCAGCCTTAGCGGGAGTTCTAGGGAGACCCAGTACTTC

j_call: TRBJ2-5
d_call: .
v_call: TRBV18
clone_size: .
cdr3_aa: CASSPSGETQYF
cdr3_nt: TGTGCCAGCTCACCAAGCGGAGAGACCCAGTACTTC

j_call: TRBJ2-2
d_call: .
v_call: TRBV6-5
clone_size: .
cdr3_aa: CASSPGFTGELFF
cdr3_nt: TGTGCCAGCAGCCCAGGGTTCACCGGGGAGCTGTTTTTT

j_call: TRBJ1-2
d_call: TRBD1
v_call: TRBV27
clone_size: .
cdr3_aa: CASRGTGDGGYTF
cdr3_nt: TGTGCCAGCAGGGGGACAGGGGATGGAGGCTACACCTTC

j_call: TRBJ2-7
d_call: TRBD1
v_call: TRBV6-1
clone_size: few
cdr3_aa: CASSGQGLTYEQYF
cdr3_nt: TGTGCCAGCAGTGGACAGGGGCTGACCTACGAGCAGTACTTC

j_call: TRBJ1-5
d_call: TRBD1
v_call: TRBV27
clone_size: .
cdr3_aa: CASSPTGQSNQPQHF
cdr3_nt: TGTGCCAGCAGTCCGACAGGGCAAAGCAATCAGCCCCAGCATTTT

j_call: TRBJ2-1
d_call: .
v_call: TRBV11-3
clone_size: .
cdr3_aa: CASSLDSGERNEQFF
cdr3_nt: TGTGCCAGCAGCTTAGACTCCGGGGAGAGGAATGAGCAGTTCTTC

j_call: TRBJ2-7
d_call: .
v_call: TRBV6-1
clone_size: .
cdr3_aa: CASSVGTQLPQYF
cdr3_nt: TGTGCCAGCAGTGTGGGGACACAGCTTCCGCAGTACTTC

j_call: TRBJ2-5
d_call: .
v_call: TRBV28
clone_size: once
cdr3_aa: CAISPGFGETQYF
cdr3_nt: TGTGCCATTTCTCCGGGCTTTGGAGAGACCCAGTACTTC

j_call: TRBJ2-2
d_call: .
v_call: TRBV5-8
clone_size: .
cdr3_aa: CASSLATESWGNTGELFF
cdr3_nt: TGTGCCAGCAGCTTGGCAACAGAGTCTTGGGGGAACACCGGGGAGCTGTTTTTT

j_call: TRBJ2-5
d_call: TRBD1
v_call: TRBV6-5
clone_size: .
cdr3_aa: CASRGTGEETQYF
cdr3_nt: TGTGCCAGCAGGGGGACAGGGGAAGAGACCCAGTACTTC

j_call: TRBJ1-5
d_call: .
v_call: TRBV28
clone_size: .
cdr3_aa: CASSTSGQGNQPQHF
cdr3_nt: .

j_call: TRBJ1-1
d_call: TRBD1
v_call: TRBV6-5
clone_size: once
cdr3_aa: CASSSTGGLAFF
cdr3_nt: TGTGCCAGCAGTTCCACAGGGGGTTTAGCTTTCTTT

j_call: TRBJ2-3
d_call: TRBD2
v_call: TRBV30
clone_size: .
cdr3_aa: CAWSRLAGLTDTQYF
cdr3_nt: TGTGCCTGGAGTAGGCTAGCGGGTCTCACAGATACGCAGTATTTT

j_call: TRBJ1-4
d_call: .
v_call: TRBV5-5
clone_size: .
cdr3_aa: CASSLTFLGLREEKLFF
cdr3_nt: TGTGCCAGCAGCTTGACGTTTTTAGGGTTACGGGAGGAAAAACTGTTTTTT